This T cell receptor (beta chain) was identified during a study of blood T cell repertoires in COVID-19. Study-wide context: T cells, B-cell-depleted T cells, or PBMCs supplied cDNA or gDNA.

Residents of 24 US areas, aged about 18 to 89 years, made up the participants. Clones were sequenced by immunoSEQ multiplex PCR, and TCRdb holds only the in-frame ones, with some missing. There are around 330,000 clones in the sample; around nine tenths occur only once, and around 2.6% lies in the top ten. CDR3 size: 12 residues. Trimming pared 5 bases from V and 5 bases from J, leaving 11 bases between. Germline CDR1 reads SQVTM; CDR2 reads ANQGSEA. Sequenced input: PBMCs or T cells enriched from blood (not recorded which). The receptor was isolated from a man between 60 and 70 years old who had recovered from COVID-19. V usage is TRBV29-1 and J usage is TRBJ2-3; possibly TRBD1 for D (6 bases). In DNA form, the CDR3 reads TGCAGCGTTAACAGGGATGGAGATACGCAGTATTTT. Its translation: CSVNRDGDTQYF.